This T cell receptor beta chain stems from a study of blood T cells in healthy people across ages. Study-level information: About one barcoded beta molecule per two T cells was captured by template switching. Study-level points and caveats: Long-lived and aged donors differed, with more naive CD4+ cells and higher diversity in the long-lived.

A sample-barcoded 5' primer and a J-beta primer mix were used in a second PCR of roughly 7 to 11 cycles. TCRdb reanalysed the 5' RACE reads using MiXCR and keeps one entry per CDR3 protein. Here the sample spans 1.5 million to 2 million distinct CDR3 sequences, approximately 28% being singletons. About this clonotype itself: The antigen is unknown.

Every sample had a minimum of 6 million PBMCs isolated. CDR3 length: 13 residues. Trimming stripped 1 base from V and 5 bases from J, with 8 bases between. Germline CDR1 and CDR2: SGHVS and FQNEAQ. The V call is TRBV7-8, the J call TRBJ2-5, with a possible D match to TRBD2 (5 bases). The receptor was derived from a woman aged 25 to 45 in good health. The specimen sequenced was blood. The CDR3 region is CASSLVAFETQYF. CDR3 in DNA: TGTGCCAGCAGCTTAGTAGCGTTTGAGACCCAGTACTTC.